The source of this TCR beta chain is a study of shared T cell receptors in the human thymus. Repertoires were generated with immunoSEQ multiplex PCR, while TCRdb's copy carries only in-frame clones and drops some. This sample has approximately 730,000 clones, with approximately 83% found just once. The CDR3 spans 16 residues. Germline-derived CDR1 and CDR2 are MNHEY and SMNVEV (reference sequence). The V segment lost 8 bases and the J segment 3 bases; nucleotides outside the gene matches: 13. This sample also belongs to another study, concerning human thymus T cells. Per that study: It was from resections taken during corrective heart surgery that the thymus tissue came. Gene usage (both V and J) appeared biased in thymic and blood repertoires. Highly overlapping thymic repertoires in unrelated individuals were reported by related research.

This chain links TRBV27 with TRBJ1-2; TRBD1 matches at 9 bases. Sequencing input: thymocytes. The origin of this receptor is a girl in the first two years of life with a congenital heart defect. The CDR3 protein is CASGHRDRDEDYGYTF. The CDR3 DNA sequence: TGTGCCAGCGGTCACCGGGACAGGGATGAGGACTATGGCTACACCTTC.